This T cell receptor (beta chain) was obtained from a study of cytomegalovirus exposure and HLA in healthy donors. This clone was observed once. V shed 8 bases, J shed 2 bases, and the junction held 9 bases outside the gene matches. The CDR3 loop spans 14 amino acids. CDR1 SNHLY and CDR2 FYNNEI come from the germline V gene. PCR was performed using 60 Vbeta and 13 Jbeta primers. Method: immunoSEQ multiplex PCR; TCRdb's copy keeps in-frame clones and lacks some. This table has some 160,000 clones, over 70% appearing once. Material: PBMCs. The V gene is TRBV2, the J gene TRBJ2-7; 7 bases fit TRBD2. The receptor was derived from a woman under 40 in good health and CMV-seronegative. The CDR3 loop reads CASSSEAGAYEQYF. CDR3 nucleotide sequence: TGTGCCAGCTCATCCGAGGCGGGGGCCTACGAGCAGTACTTC. Supplemented by reference TRBV2 and TRBJ2-7, the full variable domain reads EPEVTQTPSHQVTQMGQEVILRCVPISNHLYFYWYRQILGQKVEFLVSFYNNEISEKSEIFDDQFSVERPDGSNFTLKIRSTKLEDSAMYFCASSSEAGAYEQYFGPGTRLTVT.